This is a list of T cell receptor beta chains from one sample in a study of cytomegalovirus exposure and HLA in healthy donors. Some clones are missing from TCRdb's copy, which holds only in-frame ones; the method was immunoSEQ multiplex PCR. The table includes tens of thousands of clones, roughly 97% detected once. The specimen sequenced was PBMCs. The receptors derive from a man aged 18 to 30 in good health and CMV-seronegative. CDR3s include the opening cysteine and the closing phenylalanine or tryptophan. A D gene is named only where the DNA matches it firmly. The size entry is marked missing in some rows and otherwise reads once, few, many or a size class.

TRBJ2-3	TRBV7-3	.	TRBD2	CASSLIPGTSTLPSTDTQYF	TGTGCCAGCAGCTTAATTCCCGGGACTAGCACACTACCTAGCACAGATACGCAGTATTTT
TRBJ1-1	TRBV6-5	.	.	CASSSERQVITEAFF	TGTGCCAGCAGTAGCGAAAGACAGGTCATCACTGAAGCTTTCTTT
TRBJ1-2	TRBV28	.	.	CASSLQQGPSEHYGYTF	TGTGCCAGCAGTTTACAGCAAGGTCCATCGGAGCACTATGGCTACACCTTC
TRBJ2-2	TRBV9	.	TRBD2	CASSGPGTSGRGTGELFF	TGTGCCAGCAGCGGACCCGGGACTAGCGGGAGGGGTACCGGGGAGCTGTTTTTT
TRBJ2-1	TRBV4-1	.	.	CASSQTRGDNEQFF	TGCGCCAGCAGCCAGACCAGGGGGGACAATGAGCAGTTCTTC
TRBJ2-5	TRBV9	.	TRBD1	CASSVEEGTGVETQYF	TGTGCCAGCAGCGTAGAGGAGGGGACAGGGGTGGAGACCCAGTACTTC
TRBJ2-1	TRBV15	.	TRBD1	CATSRERTGGNEQFF	TGTGCCACCAGCAGAGAACGGACAGGGGGAAATGAGCAGTTCTTC
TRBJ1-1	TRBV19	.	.	CASSIERGAHTEAFF	TGTGCCAGTAGTATAGAAAGGGGCGCACACACTGAAGCTTTCTTT
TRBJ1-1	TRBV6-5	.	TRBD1	CASRRDRDTEAFF	TGTGCCAGCAGACGGGACAGGGACACTGAAGCTTTCTTT
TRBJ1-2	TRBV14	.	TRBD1	CASSLGTGLYGYTF	TGTGCCAGCAGCCTCGGGACAGGGCTATATGGCTACACCTTC
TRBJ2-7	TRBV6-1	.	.	CASSEADNYEQYF	TGTGCCAGCAGTGAAGCTGACAACTACGAGCAGTACTTC
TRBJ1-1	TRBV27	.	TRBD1	CASRYRGMNTEAFF	TGTGCCAGCCGATACAGGGGAATGAACACTGAAGCTTTCTTT
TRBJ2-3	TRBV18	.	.	CASSRAGQDTQYF	TGTGCCAGCTCACGGGCGGGGCAGGATACGCAGTATTTT
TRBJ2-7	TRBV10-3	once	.	CAISVTAQGNLYEQYF	TGTGCCATCAGTGTTACGGCGCAGGGGAACCTCTACGAGCAGTACTTC
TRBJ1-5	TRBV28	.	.	CASSLGQGGKPQHF	TGTGCCAGCAGTTTAGGCCAGGGAGGCAAGCCCCAGCATTTT
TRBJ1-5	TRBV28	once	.	CASSLPGSNQPQHF	TGTGCCAGCAGTTTACCGGGAAGCAATCAGCCCCAGCATTTT